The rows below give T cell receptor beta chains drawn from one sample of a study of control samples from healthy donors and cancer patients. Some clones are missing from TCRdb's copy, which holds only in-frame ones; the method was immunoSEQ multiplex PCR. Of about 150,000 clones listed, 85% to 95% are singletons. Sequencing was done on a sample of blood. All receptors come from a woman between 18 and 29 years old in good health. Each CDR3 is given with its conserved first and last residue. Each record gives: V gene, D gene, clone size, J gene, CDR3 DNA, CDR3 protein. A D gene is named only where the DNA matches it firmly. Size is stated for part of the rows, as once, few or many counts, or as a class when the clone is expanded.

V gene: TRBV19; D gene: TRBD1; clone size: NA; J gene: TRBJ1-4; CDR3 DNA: TGTGCCAGTAGCCAAGGGTATCTGGGACAGGGAGATGAAAAACTGTTTTTT; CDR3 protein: CASSQGYLGQGDEKLFF
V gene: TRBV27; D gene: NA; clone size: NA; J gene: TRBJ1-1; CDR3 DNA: TGTGCCAGCAGTTTATCAGGGGGCACTGAAGCTTTCTTT; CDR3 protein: CASSLSGGTEAFF
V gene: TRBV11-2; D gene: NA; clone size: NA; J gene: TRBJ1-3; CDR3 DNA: TGTGCCAGCAGCGGATTCGGACGAAACACCATATATTTT; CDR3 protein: CASSGFGRNTIYF
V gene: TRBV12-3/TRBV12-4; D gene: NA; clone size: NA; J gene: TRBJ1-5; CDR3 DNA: TGTGCCAGCAGTTTCTCAGGGAAACAGCCCCAGCATTTT; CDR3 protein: CASSFSGKQPQHF
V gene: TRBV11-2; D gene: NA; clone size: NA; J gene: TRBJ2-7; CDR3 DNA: TGTGCCAGCAGCACCGGCTTCAGGGGCGAGCAGTACTTC; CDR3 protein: CASSTGFRGEQYF
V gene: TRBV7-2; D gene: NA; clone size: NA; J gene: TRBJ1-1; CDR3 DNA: TGTGCCAGCAGCGTATACAGGGTAGGAACTGAAGCTTTCTTT; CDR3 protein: CASSVYRVGTEAFF
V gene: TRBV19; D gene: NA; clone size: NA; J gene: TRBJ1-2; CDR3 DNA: TGTGCCAGTAGTATCGGTACCCAGGGTGGCTACACCTTC; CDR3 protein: CASSIGTQGGYTF
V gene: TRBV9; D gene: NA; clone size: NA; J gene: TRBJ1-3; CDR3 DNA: TGTGCCAGCAGCGTAGAACCTCGGGGGGGTAACACCATATATTTT; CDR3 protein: CASSVEPRGGNTIYF
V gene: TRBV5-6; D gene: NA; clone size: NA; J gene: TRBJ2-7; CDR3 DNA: TGTGCCAGCAGCCCTGGCTTGAGTTCCTACGAGCAGTACTTC; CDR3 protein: CASSPGLSSYEQYF
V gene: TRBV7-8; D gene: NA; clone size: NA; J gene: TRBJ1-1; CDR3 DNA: TGTGCCAGCAGCTCAACTAGGGGGAGCACTGAAGCTTTCTTT; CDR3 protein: CASSSTRGSTEAFF
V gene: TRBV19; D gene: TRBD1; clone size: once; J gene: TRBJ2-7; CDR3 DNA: TGTGCCAGTAGTATTGGGACAGCTTACGAGCAGTACTTC; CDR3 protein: CASSIGTAYEQYF
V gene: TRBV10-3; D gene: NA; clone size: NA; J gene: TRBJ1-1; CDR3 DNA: TGTGCCATTGGGGACAAAAGCACTGAAGCTTTCTTT; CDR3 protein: CAIGDKSTEAFF
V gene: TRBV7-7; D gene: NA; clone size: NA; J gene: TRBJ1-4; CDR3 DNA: TGTGCTGTAAAAGGGGATAATGAAAAACTGTTTTTT; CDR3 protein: CAVKGDNEKLFF
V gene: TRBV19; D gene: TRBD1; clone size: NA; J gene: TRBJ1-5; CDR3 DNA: TGTGCCAGTCGCCGGGACAGGATTAATCAGCCCCAGCATTTT; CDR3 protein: CASRRDRINQPQHF
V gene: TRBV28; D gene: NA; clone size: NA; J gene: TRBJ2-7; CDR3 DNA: TGTGCCAGCAGTTTAACGACAGTCTACGAGCAGTACTTC; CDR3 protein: CASSLTTVYEQYF
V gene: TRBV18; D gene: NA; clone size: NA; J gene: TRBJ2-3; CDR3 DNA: TGTGCCAGCTCACCAGCGGCTACAGATACGCAGTATTTT; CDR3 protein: CASSPAATDTQYF
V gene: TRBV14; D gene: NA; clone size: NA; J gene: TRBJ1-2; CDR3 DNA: TGTGCCAGCAGCCAAGAACGGTCCAGCGGTGATAACTATGGCTACACCTTC; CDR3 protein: CASSQERSSGDNYGYTF
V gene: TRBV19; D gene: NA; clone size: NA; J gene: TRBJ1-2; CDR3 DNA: TGTGCCAGTAGGGCCATGAACTATGGCTACACCTTC; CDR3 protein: CASRAMNYGYTF
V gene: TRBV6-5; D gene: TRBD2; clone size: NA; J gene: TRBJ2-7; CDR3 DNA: TGTGCCAGCAGTTTCTCTAGCGGTGATTACGAGCAGTACTTC; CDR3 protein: CASSFSSGDYEQYF
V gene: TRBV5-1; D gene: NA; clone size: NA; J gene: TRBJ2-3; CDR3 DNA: TGCGCCAGCAGCATCACAGATACGCAGTATTTT; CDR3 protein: CASSITDTQYF
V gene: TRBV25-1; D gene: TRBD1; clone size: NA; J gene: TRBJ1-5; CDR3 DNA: TGTGCCAGCAGTGACGGACAGGGGTATCAGCCCCAGCATTTT; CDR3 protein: CASSDGQGYQPQHF
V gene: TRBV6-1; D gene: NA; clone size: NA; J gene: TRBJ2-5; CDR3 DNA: TGTGCCAGCAGTGAAAAACGGGACGGCGAAGAGACCCAGTACTTC; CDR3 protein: CASSEKRDGEETQYF
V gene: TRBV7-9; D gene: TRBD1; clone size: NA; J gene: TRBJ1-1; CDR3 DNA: TGTGCCAGCAGCTTAGGAGGGAGGGGGCGCATGAACACTGAAGCTTTCTTT; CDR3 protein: CASSLGGRGRMNTEAFF
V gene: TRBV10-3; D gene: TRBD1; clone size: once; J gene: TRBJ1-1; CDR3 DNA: TGTGCCATCCGAAGCGGGACAGTTGAAGCTTTCTTT; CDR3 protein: CAIRSGTVEAFF
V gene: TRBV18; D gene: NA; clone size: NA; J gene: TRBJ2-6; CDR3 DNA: TGTGCCAGCTCACCAAAAGGGATGGGGGCCAACGTCCTGACTTTC; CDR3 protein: CASSPKGMGANVLTF
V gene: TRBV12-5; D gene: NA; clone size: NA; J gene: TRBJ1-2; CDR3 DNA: TGTGCTAGTGGTTTGGGCCGGGTGGGCTACACCTTC; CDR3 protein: CASGLGRVGYTF
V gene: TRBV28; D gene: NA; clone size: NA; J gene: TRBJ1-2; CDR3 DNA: TGTGCCAGCACGCCGGACGCCGGGACAACACATGGCTACACCTTC; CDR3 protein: CASTPDAGTTHGYTF
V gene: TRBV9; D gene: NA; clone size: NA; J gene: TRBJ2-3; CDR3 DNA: TGTGCCAGCAGCGTAGTAGGGGGAGGAGATACGCAGTATTTT; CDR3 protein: CASSVVGGGDTQYF
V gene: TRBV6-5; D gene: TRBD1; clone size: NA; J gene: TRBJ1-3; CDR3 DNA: TGTGCCAGCAGTCAGACAGGGGGCTCTGGAAACACCATATATTTT; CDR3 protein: CASSQTGGSGNTIYF
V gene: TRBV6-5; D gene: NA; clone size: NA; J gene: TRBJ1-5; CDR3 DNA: TGTGCCAGCAGGCGATCTCAGCCCCAGCATTTT; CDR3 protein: CASRRSQPQHF
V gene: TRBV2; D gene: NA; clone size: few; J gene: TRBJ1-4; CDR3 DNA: TGTGCCAGCATAGGAGGAATGGGTGAAAAACTGTTTTTT; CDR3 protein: CASIGGMGEKLFF
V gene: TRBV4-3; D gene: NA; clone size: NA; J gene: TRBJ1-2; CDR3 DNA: TGCGCCAGCAGCCTCGGACTGTACTATGGCTACACCTTC; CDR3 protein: CASSLGLYYGYTF
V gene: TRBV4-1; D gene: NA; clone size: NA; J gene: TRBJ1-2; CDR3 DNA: TGCGCCAGCAGCCCTCCCAGGCACTATGGCTACACCTTC; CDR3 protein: CASSPPRHYGYTF
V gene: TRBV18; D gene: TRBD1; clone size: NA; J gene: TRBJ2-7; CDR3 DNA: TGTGCCAGCTCACGACAGGGAGCCTACGAGCAGTACTTC; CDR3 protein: CASSRQGAYEQYF
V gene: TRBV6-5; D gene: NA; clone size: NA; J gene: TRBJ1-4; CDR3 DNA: TGTGCCAGCAGTTACTCGTTGGCGGAAAAACTGTTTTTT; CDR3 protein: CASSYSLAEKLFF
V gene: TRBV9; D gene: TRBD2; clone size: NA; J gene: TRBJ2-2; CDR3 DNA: TGTGCCAGCAGCGTCAGACTAGCGGGAGAATCCGGGGAGCTGTTTTTT; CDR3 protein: CASSVRLAGESGELFF
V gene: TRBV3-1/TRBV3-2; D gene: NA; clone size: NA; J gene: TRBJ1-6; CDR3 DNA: TGTGCCAGCAGCGGGGATTCACCCCTCCACTTT; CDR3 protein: CASSGDSPLHF
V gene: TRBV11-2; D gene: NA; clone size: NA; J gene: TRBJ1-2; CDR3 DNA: TGTGCCAGCAGCTTCCACAGAGGCGGCTACACCTTC; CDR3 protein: CASSFHRGGYTF
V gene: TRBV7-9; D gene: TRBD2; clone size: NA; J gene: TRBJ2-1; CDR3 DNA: TGTGCCAGCAGCCCTGGGGGGCGGGGGGTTTACAATGAGCAGTTCTTC; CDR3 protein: CASSPGGRGVYNEQFF
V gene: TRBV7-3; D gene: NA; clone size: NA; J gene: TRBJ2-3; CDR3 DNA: TGTGCCAGCAGCTCCCAAGGGCGGGTGACGCAGTATTTT; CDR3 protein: CASSSQGRVTQYF
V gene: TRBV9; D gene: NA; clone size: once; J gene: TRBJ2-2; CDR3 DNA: TGTGCCAGCAGCATATCCCAGGGCTCGAACACCGGGGAGCTGTTTTTT; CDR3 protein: CASSISQGSNTGELFF
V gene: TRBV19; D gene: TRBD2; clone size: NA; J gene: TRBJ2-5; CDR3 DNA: TGTGCCAGTAGTCCGCCCCTCGGGTGGGCGGGAGGGACCGCGCGGACCCAGTACTTC; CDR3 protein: CASSPPLGWAGGTARTQYF
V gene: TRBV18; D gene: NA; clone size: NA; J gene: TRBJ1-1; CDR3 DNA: TGTGCCAGCTCACTCATAAGGACTGAAGCTTTCTTT; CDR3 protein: CASSLIRTEAFF
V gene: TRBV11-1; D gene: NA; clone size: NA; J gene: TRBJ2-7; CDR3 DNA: TGTGCCAGCAGCTTAGGCCCTAGCAGGGTCGAGCAGTACTTC; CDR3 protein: CASSLGPSRVEQYF
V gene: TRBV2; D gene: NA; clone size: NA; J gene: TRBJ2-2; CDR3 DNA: TGTGCCAGCACCTTGACTCCCGGGGAGCTGTTTTTT; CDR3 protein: CASTLTPGELFF
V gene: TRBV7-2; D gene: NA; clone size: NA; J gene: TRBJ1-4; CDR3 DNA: TGTGCCAGCAGCTTAGCCCCCCCGACCAGGGCTGCAACTAATGAAAAACTGTTTTTT; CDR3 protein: CASSLAPPTRAATNEKLFF
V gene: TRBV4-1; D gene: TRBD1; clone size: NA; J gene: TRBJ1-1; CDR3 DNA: TGCGCCAGCAGCCAAACGACAGGGATGAACACTGAAGCTTTCTTT; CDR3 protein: CASSQTTGMNTEAFF
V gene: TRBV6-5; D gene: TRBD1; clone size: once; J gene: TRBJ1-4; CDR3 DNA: TGTGCCAGCACCCGGGACAGGGAATATGGTGAAAAACTGTTTTTT; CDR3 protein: CASTRDREYGEKLFF
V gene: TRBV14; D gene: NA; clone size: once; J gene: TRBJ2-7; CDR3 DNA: TGTGCCAGCTCGGTCGGGGGCTGGGGTAGCTCCTACGAGCAGTACTTC; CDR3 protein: CASSVGGWGSSYEQYF
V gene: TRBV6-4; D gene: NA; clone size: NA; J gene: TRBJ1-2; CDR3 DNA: TGTGCCAGCAGTGACGGACTTACTAACTATGGCTACACCTTC; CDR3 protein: CASSDGLTNYGYTF
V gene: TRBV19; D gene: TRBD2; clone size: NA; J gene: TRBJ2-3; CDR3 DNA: TGTGCCAGTAGTATCGATTCTAGCGGGAGGGCCACAGATACGCAGTATTTT; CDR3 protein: CASSIDSSGRATDTQYF
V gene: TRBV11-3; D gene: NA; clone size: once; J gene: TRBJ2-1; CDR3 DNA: TGTGCCAGCAGCTTGACAGTAACTGGTAATGAGCAGTTCTTC; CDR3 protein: CASSLTVTGNEQFF
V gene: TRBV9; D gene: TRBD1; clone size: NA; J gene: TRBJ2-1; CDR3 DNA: TGTGCCAGCAGCGAGCCTCTCGGACAGGGGCTAATGGAGAATGAGCAGTTCTTC; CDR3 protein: CASSEPLGQGLMENEQFF
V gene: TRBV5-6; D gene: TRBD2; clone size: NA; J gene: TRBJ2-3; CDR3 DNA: TGTGCCAGCAGCTCCCTTGGGCTAGCGGTCACAGATACGCAGTATTTT; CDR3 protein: CASSSLGLAVTDTQYF
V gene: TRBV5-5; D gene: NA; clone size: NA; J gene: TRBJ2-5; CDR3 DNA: TGTGCCAGCAGCTTACCAGGAGAAGAGACCCAGTACTTC; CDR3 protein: CASSLPGEETQYF